Below, one TCR beta chain is given with its context. Its cognate antigen is unknown. The data were obtained in a study of T cell responses to AZD1222 COVID-19 vaccine. The study's findings and limits: The study reported that nearly half of spike-specific TCRs target unmutated variant regions. When two AZD1222 doses had been given, Spike-specific TCR breadth and depth rose. Clonal diversity may have been underestimated, and the donors were mostly white British, with more females than males.

The CDR3 runs to 12 residues. From germline, CDR1 is SNHLY and CDR2 FYNNEI. Trimming removed 4 bases from V and 6 bases from J, with 7 bases in between. This table comes from immunoSEQ multiplex PCR, and its TCRdb copy is limited to in-frame clones, with some not included. Of 140,000 to 150,000 clones listed, 80% to 90% are singletons. This TCR was sampled from an adult in good health. The rearrangement joins TRBV2 to TRBJ2-1, with D unclear. The sequencing here drew on peripheral blood, taken on day 0 of AZD1222 vaccination. CDR3: CASSALGNEQFF. CDR3 sequence (DNA): TGTGCCAGCAGTGCTTTGGGCAATGAGCAGTTCTTC.